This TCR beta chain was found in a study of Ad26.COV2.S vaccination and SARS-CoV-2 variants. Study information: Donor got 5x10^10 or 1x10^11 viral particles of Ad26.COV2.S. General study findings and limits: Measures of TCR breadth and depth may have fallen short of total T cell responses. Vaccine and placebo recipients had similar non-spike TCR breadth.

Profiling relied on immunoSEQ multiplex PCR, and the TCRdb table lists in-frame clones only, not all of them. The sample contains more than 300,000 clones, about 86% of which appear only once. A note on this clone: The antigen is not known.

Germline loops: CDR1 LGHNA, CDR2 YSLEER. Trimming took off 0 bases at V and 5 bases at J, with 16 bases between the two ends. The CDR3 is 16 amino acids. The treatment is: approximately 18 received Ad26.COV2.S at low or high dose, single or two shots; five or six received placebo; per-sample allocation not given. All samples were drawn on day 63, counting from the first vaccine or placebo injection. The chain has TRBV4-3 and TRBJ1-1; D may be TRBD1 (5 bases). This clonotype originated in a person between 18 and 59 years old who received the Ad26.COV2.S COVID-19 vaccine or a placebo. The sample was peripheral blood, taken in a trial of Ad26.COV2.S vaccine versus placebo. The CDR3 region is CASSQDIGTWGTEAFF. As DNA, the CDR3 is TGCGCCAGCAGCCAAGATATAGGGACCTGGGGGACTGAAGCTTTCTTT.